This T cell receptor beta chain came from a study of radiotherapy plus CTLA-4 blockade in lung cancer. CDR1 and CDR2 from the germline V gene are GTSNPN and SVGIG (reference sequence). V lost 2 bases and J lost 7; bases outside the gene matches: 10. The CDR3 is made up of 15 amino acids. About this clone: The antigen is unknown.

Study-wide results and caveats: TCR clones originating in tumors grew in number in blood after radiotherapy plus ipilimumab.

The method was immunoSEQ multiplex PCR; TCRdb's version includes in-frame clones alone and lacks a portion of them. The top ten hold roughly 3.5% of the sample, which has roughly 93,000 clones, 80% to 85% seen once. This specimen was peripheral blood, taken from a patient treated with radiotherapy plus ipilimumab. The source of this sequence is a human donor with non-small cell lung cancer who had a partial response to radiotherapy plus ipilimumab. J is TRBJ2-2 and V is TRBV30; TRBD2 matches 7 bases. The CDR3 region has the DNA TGTGCCTGGAGTTCGCGGGAGTCAGACTACGGGGAGCTGTTTTTT. Its translation: CAWSSRESDYGELFF.